The clone carrying this T cell receptor (beta chain) was counted between two and nine times. The data are from a study of glioma-infiltrating T cells after dendritic cell vaccination. TCRdb's table, derived via immunoSEQ multiplex PCR, lists solely in-frame clones and lacks some. The sample holds tens of thousands of clones, 85% seen once. V shed 0 bases and J shed 5 bases, with 10 bases lying between them. Looked up from germline, CDR1 is KGHSH and CDR2 is LQKENI. The CDR3 totals 14 residues. This chain links TRBV18 with TRBJ2-5; perhaps TRBD1 as D (5 bases). The receptor's source is a human donor with glioblastoma. Sequences were derived from blood, sampled before dendritic cell vaccination. As DNA, the CDR3 is TGTGCCAGCTCACCACCTTCCAGGGTTGAGACCCAGTACTTC. Its translation: CASSPPSRVETQYF.